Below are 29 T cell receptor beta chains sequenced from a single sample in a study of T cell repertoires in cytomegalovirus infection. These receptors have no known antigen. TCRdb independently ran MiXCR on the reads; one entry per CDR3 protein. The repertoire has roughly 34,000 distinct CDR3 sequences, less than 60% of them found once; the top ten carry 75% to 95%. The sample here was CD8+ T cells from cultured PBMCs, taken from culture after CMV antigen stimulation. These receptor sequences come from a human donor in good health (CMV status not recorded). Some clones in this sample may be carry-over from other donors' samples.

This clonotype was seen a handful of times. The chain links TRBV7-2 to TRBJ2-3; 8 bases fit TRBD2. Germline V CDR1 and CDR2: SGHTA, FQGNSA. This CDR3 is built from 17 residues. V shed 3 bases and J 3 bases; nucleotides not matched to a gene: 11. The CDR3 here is CASSFGTDSGVTDTQYF. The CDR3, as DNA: TGTGCCAGCAGCTTTGGGACCGATAGCGGGGTAACAGATACGCAGTATTTT.

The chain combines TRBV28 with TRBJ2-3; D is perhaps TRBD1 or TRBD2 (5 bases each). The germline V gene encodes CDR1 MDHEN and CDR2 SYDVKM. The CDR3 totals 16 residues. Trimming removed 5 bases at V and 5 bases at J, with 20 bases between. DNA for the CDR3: TGTGCCAGCAGTCCCCGACCGAGGGGCCTAATAGATACGCAGTATTTT. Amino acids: CASSPRPRGLIDTQYF.

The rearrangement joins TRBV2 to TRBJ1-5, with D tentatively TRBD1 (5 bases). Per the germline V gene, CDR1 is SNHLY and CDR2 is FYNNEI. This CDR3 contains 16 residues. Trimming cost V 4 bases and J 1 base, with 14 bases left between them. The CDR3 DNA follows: TGTGCCAGCAGTGCAACGGGGGAAGAAAGCAATCAGCCCCAGCATTTT. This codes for CASSATGEESNQPQHF.

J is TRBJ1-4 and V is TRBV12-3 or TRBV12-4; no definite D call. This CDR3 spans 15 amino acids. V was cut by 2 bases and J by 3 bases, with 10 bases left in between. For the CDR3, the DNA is TGTGCCAGCAGTTTACGCAGGCCTCCTAATGAAAAACTGTTTTTT. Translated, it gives CASSLRRPPNEKLFF.

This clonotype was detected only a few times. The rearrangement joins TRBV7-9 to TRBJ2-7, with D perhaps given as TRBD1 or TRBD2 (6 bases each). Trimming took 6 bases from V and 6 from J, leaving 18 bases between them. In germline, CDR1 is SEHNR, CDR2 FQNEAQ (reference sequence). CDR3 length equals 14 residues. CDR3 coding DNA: TGTGCCAGCAGTCCTACCCGGGGGCCCACCGAGCAGTACTTC. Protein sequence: CASSPTRGPTEQYF.

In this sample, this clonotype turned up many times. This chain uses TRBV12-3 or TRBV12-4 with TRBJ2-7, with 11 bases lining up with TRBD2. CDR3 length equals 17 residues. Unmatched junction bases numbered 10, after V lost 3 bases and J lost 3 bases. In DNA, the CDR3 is TGTGCCAGCAGTTTTTCTACTAGCGGGAGAATCAGCTACGAGCAGTACTTC. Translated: CASSFSTSGRISYEQYF.

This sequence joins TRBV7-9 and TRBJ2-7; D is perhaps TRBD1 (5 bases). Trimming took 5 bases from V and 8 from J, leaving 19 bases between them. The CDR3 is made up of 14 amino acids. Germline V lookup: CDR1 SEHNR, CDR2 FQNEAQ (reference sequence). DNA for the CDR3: TGTGCCAGCAGCCCATCGGACGTGCAGGGCAAGCAGTACTTC. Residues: CASSPSDVQGKQYF.

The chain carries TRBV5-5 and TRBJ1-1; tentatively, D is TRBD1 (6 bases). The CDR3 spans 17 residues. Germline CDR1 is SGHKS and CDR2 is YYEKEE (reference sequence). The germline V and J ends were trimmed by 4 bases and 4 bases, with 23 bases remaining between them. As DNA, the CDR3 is TGTGCCAGCAGCCTCAACCACCTACAGGGCGGTGGCACTGAAGCTTTCTTT. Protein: CASSLNHLQGGGTEAFF. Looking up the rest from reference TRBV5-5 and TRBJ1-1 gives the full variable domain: DAGVTQSPTHLIKTRGQQVTLRCSPISGHKSVSWYQQVLGQGPQFIFQYYEKEERGRGNFPDRFSARQFPNYSSELNVNALLLGDSALYLCASSLNHLQGGGTEAFFGQGTRLTVV.

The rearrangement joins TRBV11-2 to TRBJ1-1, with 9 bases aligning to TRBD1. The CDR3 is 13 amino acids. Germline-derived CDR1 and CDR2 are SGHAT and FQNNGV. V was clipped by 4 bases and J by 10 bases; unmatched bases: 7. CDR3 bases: TGTGCCAGCAGCTCATTACAGGGGGCGAGAGCTTTCTTT. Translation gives CASSSLQGARAFF.

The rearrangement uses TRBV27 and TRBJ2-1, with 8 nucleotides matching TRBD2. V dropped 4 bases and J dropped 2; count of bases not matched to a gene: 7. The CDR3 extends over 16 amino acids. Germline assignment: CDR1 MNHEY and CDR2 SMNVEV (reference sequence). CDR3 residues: CASSSSAGETYNEQFF. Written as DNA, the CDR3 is TGTGCCAGCAGTTCCTCAGCGGGAGAAACCTACAATGAGCAGTTCTTC.

Written as DNA, the CDR3 is TGTGCCAGCATCCCCGGGGCAGGCTACTATGGCTACACCTTC. This translates into CASIPGAGYYGYTF. The V and J genes are TRBV7-9 and TRBJ1-2; a weak D match, TRBD1 (5 bases). V was pared by 7 bases and J by 3 bases, with 15 bases between. The CDR3 runs 14 residues. Germline V lookup: CDR1 SEHNR, CDR2 FQNEAQ (reference sequence).

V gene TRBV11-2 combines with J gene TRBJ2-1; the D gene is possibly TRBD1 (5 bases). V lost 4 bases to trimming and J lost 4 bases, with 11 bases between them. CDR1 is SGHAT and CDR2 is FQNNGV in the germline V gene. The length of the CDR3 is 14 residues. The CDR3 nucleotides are TGTGCCAGCAGCTCCTACACAGGTTACAATGAGCAGTTCTTC. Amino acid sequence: CASSSYTGYNEQFF.

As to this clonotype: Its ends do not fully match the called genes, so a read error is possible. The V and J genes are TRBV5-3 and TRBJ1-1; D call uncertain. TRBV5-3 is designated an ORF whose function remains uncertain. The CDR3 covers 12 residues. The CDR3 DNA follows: TGTGCCAGCAGCTTGGGCCGGGCTGAAGCTTTCTTT. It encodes CASSLGRAEAFF.

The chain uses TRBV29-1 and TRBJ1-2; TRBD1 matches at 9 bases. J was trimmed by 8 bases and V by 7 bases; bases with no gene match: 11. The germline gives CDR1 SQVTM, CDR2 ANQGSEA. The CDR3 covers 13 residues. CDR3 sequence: CSAEQGAFSGYTF. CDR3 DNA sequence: TGCAGCGCCGAACAGGGGGCTTTTTCCGGCTACACCTTC.

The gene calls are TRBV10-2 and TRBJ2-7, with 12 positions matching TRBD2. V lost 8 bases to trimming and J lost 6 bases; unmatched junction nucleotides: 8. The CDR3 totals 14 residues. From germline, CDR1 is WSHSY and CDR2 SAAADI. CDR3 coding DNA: TGCGCCAGCGGGACCGGACTAGCGGGAAGCGAGCAGTACTTC. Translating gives CASGTGLAGSEQYF.

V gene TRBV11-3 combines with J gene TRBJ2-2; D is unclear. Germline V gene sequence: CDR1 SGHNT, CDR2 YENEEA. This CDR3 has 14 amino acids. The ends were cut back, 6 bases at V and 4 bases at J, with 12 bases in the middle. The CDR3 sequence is CASSSVGGTGELFF. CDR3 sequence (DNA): TGTGCCAGCAGTTCCGTTGGCGGCACCGGGGAGCTGTTTTTT.

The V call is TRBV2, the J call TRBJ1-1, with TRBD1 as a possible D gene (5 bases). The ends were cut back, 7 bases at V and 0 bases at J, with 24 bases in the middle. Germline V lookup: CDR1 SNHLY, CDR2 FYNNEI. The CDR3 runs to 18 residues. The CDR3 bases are TGTGCCAGCAATACCGGTGGGGGTTTTGATAGACTGAACACTGAAGCTTTCTTT. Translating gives CASNTGGGFDRLNTEAFF.

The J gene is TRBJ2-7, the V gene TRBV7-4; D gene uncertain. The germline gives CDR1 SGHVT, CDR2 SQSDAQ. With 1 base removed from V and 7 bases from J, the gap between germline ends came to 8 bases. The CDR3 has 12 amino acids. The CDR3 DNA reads TGTGCCAGCAGCTTAGGCCAGTCGGAGCAGTACTTC. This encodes CASSLGQSEQYF.

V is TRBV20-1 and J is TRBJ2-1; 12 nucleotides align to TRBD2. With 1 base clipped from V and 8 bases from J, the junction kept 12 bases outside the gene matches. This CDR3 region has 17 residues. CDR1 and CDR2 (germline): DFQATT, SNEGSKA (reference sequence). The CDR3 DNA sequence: TGCAGTGCTAGAGCTCCCCCTCTAGCGGGAGGGGGGGATGAGCAGTTCTTC. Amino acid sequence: CSARAPPLAGGGDEQFF.

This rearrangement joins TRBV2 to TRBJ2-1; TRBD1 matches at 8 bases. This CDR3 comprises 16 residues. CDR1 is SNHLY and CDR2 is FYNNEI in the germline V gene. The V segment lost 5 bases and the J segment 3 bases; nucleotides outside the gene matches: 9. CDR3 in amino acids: CASSRSGTGGYNEQFF. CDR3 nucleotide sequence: TGTGCCAGCAGTCGTTCCGGGACAGGAGGCTACAATGAGCAGTTCTTC.

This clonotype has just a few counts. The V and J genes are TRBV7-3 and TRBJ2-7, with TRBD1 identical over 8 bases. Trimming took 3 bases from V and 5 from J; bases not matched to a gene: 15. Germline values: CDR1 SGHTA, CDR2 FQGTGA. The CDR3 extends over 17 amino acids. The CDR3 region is CASSLGPRTGLDHEQYF. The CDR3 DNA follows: TGTGCCAGCAGCTTGGGTCCCAGGACAGGGTTAGACCACGAGCAGTACTTC.

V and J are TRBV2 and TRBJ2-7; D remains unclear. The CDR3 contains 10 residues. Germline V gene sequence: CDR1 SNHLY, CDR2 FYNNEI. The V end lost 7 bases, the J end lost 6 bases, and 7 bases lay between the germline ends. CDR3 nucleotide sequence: TGTGCCAGCATCGTGGGCGAGCAGTACTTC. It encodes CASIVGEQYF.

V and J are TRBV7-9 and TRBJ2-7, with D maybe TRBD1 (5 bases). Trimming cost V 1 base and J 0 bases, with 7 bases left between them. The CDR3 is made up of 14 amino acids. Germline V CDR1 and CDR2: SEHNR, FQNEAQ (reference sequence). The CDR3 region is CASSLVDSSYEQYF. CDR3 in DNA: TGTGCCAGCAGCTTAGTCGACAGCTCCTACGAGCAGTACTTC.

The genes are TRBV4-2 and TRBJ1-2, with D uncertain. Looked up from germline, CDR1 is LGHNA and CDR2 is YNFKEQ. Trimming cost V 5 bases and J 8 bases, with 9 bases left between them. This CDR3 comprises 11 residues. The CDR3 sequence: CASSDGDGYTF. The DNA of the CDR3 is TGTGCCAGCAGCGATGGAGACGGCTACACCTTC.

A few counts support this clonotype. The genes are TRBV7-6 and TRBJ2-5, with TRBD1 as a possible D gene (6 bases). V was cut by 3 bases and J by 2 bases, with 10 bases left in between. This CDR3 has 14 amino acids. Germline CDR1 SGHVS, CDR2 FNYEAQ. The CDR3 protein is CASSFGTTQETQYF. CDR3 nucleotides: TGTGCCAGCAGCTTCGGGACAACTCAAGAGACCCAGTACTTC. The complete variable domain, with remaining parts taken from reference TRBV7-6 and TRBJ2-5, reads GAGVSQSPRYKVTKRGQDVALRCDPISGHVSLYWYRQALGQGPEFLTYFNYEAQQDKSGLPNDRFSAERPEGSISTLTIQRTEQRDSAMYRCASSFGTTQETQYFGPGTRLLVL.

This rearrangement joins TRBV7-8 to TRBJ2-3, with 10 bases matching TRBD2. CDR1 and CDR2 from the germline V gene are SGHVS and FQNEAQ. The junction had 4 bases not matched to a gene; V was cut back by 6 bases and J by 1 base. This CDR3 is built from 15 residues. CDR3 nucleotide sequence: TGTGCCAGCAGACCCAGCGGGAGGGGCACAGATACGCAGTATTTT. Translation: CASRPSGRGTDTQYF.

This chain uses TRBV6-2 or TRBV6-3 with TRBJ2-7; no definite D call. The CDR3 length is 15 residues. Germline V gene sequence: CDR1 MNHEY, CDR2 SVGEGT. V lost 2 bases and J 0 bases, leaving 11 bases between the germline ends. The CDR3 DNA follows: TGTGCCAGCAGTTACCTATCCTATGACTCCTACGAGCAGTACTTC. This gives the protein CASSYLSYDSYEQYF.

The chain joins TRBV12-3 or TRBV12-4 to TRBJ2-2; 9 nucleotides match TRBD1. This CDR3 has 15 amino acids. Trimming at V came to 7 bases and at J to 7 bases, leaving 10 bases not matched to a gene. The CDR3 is CASNPDRGYSGELFF. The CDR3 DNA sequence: TGTGCCAGCAACCCGGACAGGGGATATAGCGGGGAGCTGTTTTTT.

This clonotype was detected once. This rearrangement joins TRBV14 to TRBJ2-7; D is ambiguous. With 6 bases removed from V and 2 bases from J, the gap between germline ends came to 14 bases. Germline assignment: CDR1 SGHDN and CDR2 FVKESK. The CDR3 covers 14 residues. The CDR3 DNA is TGTGCCAGCAGACCGACCGGGCCCCCCTACGAGCAGTACTTC. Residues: CASRPTGPPYEQYF.